This TCR beta chain was sequenced during a study of long-term antiretroviral therapy in people with HIV. CDR3 length equals 14 residues. Germline CDR1 MDHEN, CDR2 SYDVKM. V dropped 3 bases and J dropped 3; count of bases not matched to a gene: 5. Overall study findings and caveats: Records did not include ART adherence, viral resistance or therapy changes.

Version v3.0 of the immunoSEQ assay was performed at survey level. Target depth was roughly 35,000-55,000 T-cell genomes per sample. Profiled with immunoSEQ multiplex PCR; TCRdb holds only in-frame clones, not every one. The sample lists about 30,000 clones, about 93% occurring once. With regard to this clone: What it recognizes is unknown.

The J gene is TRBJ2-7, the V gene TRBV28; 7 nucleotides align to TRBD2. This receptor was obtained from a man aged 35 to 55 with HIV. The sample consisted of unsorted PBMCs, taken 6.2 years after starting antiretroviral therapy. The DNA of the CDR3 is TGTGCCAGCAGTTTGTTGACTAGCTTCTACGAGCAGTACTTC. Translating gives CASSLLTSFYEQYF.